The 8 T cell receptor beta chains listed next were all sequenced from one sample in a study of T cell responses to AZD1222 COVID-19 vaccine. Data came from immunoSEQ multiplex PCR; TCRdb stores just in-frame clones and leaves some out. This repertoire shows about 120,000 clones, 85% to 90% found once; its top ten account for around 30%. The sample consisted of peripheral blood, taken on day 0 of AZD1222 vaccination. All receptors derive from an adult in good health.

The chain has TRBV19 and TRBJ2-4; TRBD1 might be the D (5 bases). The CDR3 totals 15 residues. The V end lost 5 bases, the J end lost 8 bases, and 19 bases lay between the germline ends. Per germline, CDR1 LNHDA and CDR2 SQIVND (reference sequence). The CDR3 coding sequence is TGTGCCAGTAGTGATCTGCCAGGGTTCGAGGACATTCAGTACTTC. This sequence encodes CASSDLPGFEDIQYF.

In this sample, this clone turned up once. This chain links TRBV7-2 with TRBJ2-5; the match to TRBD1 covers 9 bases. Germline loops: CDR1 SGHTA, CDR2 FQGNSA. CDR3 length: 15 amino acids. The V segment lost 5 bases and the J segment 8 bases; nucleotides outside the gene matches: 12. This chain's CDR3 is CASSPTPGTGSTQYF. Written as DNA, the CDR3 is TGTGCCAGCAGCCCCACCCCCGGGACAGGGAGTACCCAGTACTTC.

This clone was counted a few times. The chain carries TRBV7-7 and TRBJ1-2; D is possibly TRBD1 (5 bases). The CDR3 runs 19 residues. Trimming shortened V by 0 bases and J by 2 bases, and 22 bases separated the two germline ends. In germline, CDR1 is SSHAT, CDR2 FNYEAQ (reference sequence). Written as DNA, the CDR3 is TGTGCCAGCAGCTTAGCTAGAGACAGACGCGAACCTGTAAACTATGGCTACACCTTC. It is translated as CASSLARDRREPVNYGYTF.

The rearrangement joins TRBV7-2 to TRBJ2-5; 8 bases match TRBD2. The CDR3 sequence is 18 residues long. Trimming cost V 0 bases and J 2 bases; bases outside gene matches: 11. Looked up from germline, CDR1 is SGHTA and CDR2 is FQGNSA. CDR3 coding DNA: TGTGCCAGCAGCTTAGCCCCCGGGGGCGGGAGGTCTCAAGAGACCCAGTACTTC. Residues: CASSLAPGGGRSQETQYF.

The V and J genes are TRBV7-3 and TRBJ2-5, with TRBD2 matching 12 bases. CDR1 and CDR2 (germline): SGHTA, FQGTGA. The V segment lost 5 bases and the J segment 5 bases; nucleotides outside the gene matches: 6. The CDR3 covers 15 residues. The CDR3 is CASSPSSGRGETQYF. The CDR3 DNA reads TGTGCCAGCAGCCCATCTAGCGGGAGGGGTGAGACCCAGTACTTC.

In regard to this clone: Other DNA sequences in the sample encode the same CDR3. The rearrangement links TRBV9 to TRBJ1-5; D is undetermined. Trimming pared 0 bases from V and 2 bases from J, leaving 6 bases between. Looked up from germline, CDR1 is SGDLS and CDR2 is YYNGEE. The CDR3 covers 14 residues. The DNA for the CDR3 is TGTGCCAGCAGCGTAGGGCAGGGCAATCAGCCCCAGCATTTT. Translation gives CASSVGQGNQPQHF.

The rearrangement links TRBV6-5 to TRBJ1-6, with 9 positions matching TRBD1. There are 15 residues in the CDR3. V lost 6 bases and J lost 7; bases outside the gene matches: 7. Germline values: CDR1 MNHEY, CDR2 SVGAGI. As DNA, the CDR3 is TGTGCCAGCAGGTTAGAGGGACAGGGCAATTCACCCCTCCACTTT. Translating gives CASRLEGQGNSPLHF.

V is TRBV6-1 and J is TRBJ1-1, with D possibly matching TRBD1 (5 bases). V gave up 2 bases and J gave up 1 base, with 8 bases separating them. Germline CDR1 is MNHNS and CDR2 is SASEGT. This CDR3 is 14 amino acids long. CDR3 coding DNA: TGTGCCAGCAGTGAATACGGGGGGAACACTGAAGCTTTCTTT. Translating it yields CASSEYGGNTEAFF.